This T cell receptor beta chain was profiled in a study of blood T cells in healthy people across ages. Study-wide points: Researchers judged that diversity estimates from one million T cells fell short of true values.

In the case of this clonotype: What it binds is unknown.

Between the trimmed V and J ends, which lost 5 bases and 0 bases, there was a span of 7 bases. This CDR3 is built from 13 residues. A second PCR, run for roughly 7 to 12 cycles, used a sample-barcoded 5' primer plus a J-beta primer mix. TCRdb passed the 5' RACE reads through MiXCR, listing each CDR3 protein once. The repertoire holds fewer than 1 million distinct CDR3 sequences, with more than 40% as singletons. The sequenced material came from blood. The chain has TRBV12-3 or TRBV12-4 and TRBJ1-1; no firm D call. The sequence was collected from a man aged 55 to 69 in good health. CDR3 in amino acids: CASSRDLNTEAFF. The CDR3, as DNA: TGTGCCAGCAGTCGCGACTTGAACACTGAAGCTTTCTTT.